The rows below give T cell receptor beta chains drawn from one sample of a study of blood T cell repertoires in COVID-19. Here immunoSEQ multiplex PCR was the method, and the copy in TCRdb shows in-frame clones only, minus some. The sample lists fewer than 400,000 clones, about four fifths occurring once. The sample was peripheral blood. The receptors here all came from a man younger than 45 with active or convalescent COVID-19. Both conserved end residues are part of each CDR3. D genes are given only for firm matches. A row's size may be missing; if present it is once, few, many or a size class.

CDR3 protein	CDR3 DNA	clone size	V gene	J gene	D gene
CASSQDQGRTDTQYF	TGTGCCAGCAGCCAAGATCAGGGTAGGACAGATACGCAGTATTTT	NA	TRBV4-2	TRBJ2-3	NA
CSAEADYGYTF	TGCAGTGCTGAAGCGGACTATGGCTACACCTTC	NA	TRBV20-1	TRBJ1-2	NA
CASQEDSNQPQHF	TGTGCCAGCCAAGAGGATAGCAATCAGCCCCAGCATTTT	NA	TRBV12-3/TRBV12-4	TRBJ1-5	NA
CASSRGLETYGYTF	TGTGCCAGCAGCCGCGGACTTGAAACCTATGGCTACACCTTC	NA	TRBV7-2	TRBJ1-2	NA
CASILDREFHEQYF	TGTGCCAGCATTCTGGACAGGGAGTTCCACGAGCAGTACTTC	NA	TRBV2	TRBJ2-7	TRBD1
CASSQDYNEQFF	TGTGCCAGCAGCCAGGACTACAATGAGCAGTTCTTC	NA	TRBV28	TRBJ2-1	NA
CASSEDGTYEQYF	TGTGCCAGCAGTGAAGACGGGACCTACGAGCAGTACTTC	NA	TRBV6-1	TRBJ2-7	NA
CSAGDEQFF	TGCAGTGCCGGTGATGAGCAGTTCTTC	NA	TRBV20-1	TRBJ2-1	NA
CASSPGGFAEAFF	TGTGCCAGTAGTCCAGGGGGCTTCGCTGAAGCTTTCTTT	NA	TRBV19	TRBJ1-1	TRBD1
CSVGASGANVLTF	TGCAGCGTGGGGGCCTCTGGGGCCAACGTCCTGACTTTC	many	TRBV29-1	TRBJ2-6	NA
CAISELGAGSTEAFF	TGTGCCATCAGTGAGTTAGGGGCCGGGAGCACTGAAGCTTTCTTT	NA	TRBV10-3	TRBJ1-1	NA
CASSQDRGTASIGVQYF	TGTGCCAGCAGCCAAGATCGCGGGACAGCTAGCATCGGCGTTCAGTACTTC	NA	TRBV14	TRBJ2-4	NA
CASSLLPRAAGQPQHF	TGTGCCAGCAGTTTGCTTCCACGGGCCGCGGGTCAGCCCCAGCATTTT	NA	TRBV28	TRBJ1-5	NA
CASSLGGQGSSYEQYF	TGTGCCAGCAGCTTAGGGGGACAGGGGAGCTCCTACGAGCAGTACTTC	NA	TRBV7-2	TRBJ2-7	TRBD1
CAWSHENPGNTIYF	TGTGCCTGGAGTCACGAGAACCCGGGAAACACCATATATTTT	NA	TRBV30	TRBJ1-3	NA
CASSIRGNYGYTF	TGTGCCAGTAGTATCCGGGGGAACTATGGCTACACCTTC	NA	TRBV19	TRBJ1-2	NA
CASSKGRGLLNYGYTF	TGTGCCAGTAGTAAGGGTAGGGGGCTCCTCAACTATGGCTACACCTTC	NA	TRBV19	TRBJ1-2	TRBD1
CATGKREGRWNEQFF	TGTGCCACCGGGAAGCGGGAGGGCCGGTGGAATGAGCAGTTCTTC	NA	TRBV5-4	TRBJ2-1	TRBD2
CASRRHGTGVNEQFF	TGTGCCAGCAGACGCCACGGGACAGGGGTCAATGAGCAGTTCTTC	few	TRBV13	TRBJ2-1	TRBD1
CASSWDRVNTEAFF	TGCGCCAGCAGCTGGGACAGAGTGAACACTGAAGCTTTCTTT	NA	TRBV5-1	TRBJ1-1	TRBD1
CASSVGSWQGNSPLHF	TGTGCCAGCAGCGTAGGGTCTTGGCAGGGTAATTCACCCCTCCACTTT	NA	TRBV9	TRBJ1-6	NA
CASRPTGLTYEQYF	TGTGCCAGCAGACCGACAGGCCTGACCTACGAGCAGTACTTC	NA	TRBV6-5	TRBJ2-7	NA